Below, 30 T cell receptor beta chains from the same sample are listed, as sequenced in a study of beta chain features in type 1 diabetes. The study reverse transcribed the entire isolated RNA, so it sequenced expressed TCRB transcripts. Assay used: immunoSEQ multiplex PCR; TCRdb lists only in-frame clones, some missing. This table holds over 200,000 clones, 11% found once. These TCRs are of unknown antigen specificity. Study-wide points: Among all four CD4+ subsets, Type 1 diabetes patients had TCRB CDR3s that were moderately but significantly shorter.

The specimen sequenced was naive CD4+ T cells from blood. These receptor sequences come from a man younger than 45 with type 1 diabetes.

The chain combines TRBV30 with TRBJ1-1; TRBD1 agrees at 7 bases. CDR3 length: 16 amino acids. Germline CDR1 reads GTSNPN; CDR2 reads SVGIG (reference sequence). J gave up 4 bases and V 1 base, and 12 bases lay outside the gene matches. This CDR3 is CAWSERGRELGTEAFF. CDR3 DNA sequence: TGTGCCTGGAGTGAAAGGGGGCGCGAATTAGGCACTGAAGCTTTCTTT.

A few counts support this clone. The gene calls are TRBV7-3 and TRBJ2-3; maybe TRBD2 (6 bases). This CDR3 is 14 amino acids long. Trimming stripped 3 bases from V and 0 bases from J, with 7 bases between. The V gene's germline CDR1 is SGHTA and CDR2 FQGTGA. The CDR3 DNA is TGTGCCAGCAGCTTTGGAGGGAGCACAGATACGCAGTATTTT. Translating gives CASSFGGSTDTQYF.

The CDR3 loop is CASSQDREAPLHF. Written as DNA, the CDR3 is TGCGCCAGCAGCCAGGACAGGGAGGCACCCCTCCACTTT. The V call is TRBV4-1, the J call TRBJ1-6, with TRBD1 matching over 8 bases. The CDR3 runs 13 residues. V was clipped by 3 bases and J by 11 bases; unmatched bases: 3. Germline CDR1 reads MGHRA; CDR2 reads YSYEKL.

This chain connects TRBV15 to TRBJ2-5; TRBD2 is a possible D gene (6 bases). V lost 3 bases and J lost 4, with 15 bases in between. The CDR3 is 15 residues long. Germline V gene sequence: CDR1 LNHNV, CDR2 YYDKDF (reference sequence). The CDR3, as DNA: TGTGCCACCAGCAGGTCACGGGAGTTAACAGAGACCCAGTACTTC. Its protein is CATSRSRELTETQYF.

The table lists this clone with a few counts. This chain links TRBV28 with TRBJ2-3; 8 bases are shared with TRBD1. Germline CDR1 MDHEN, CDR2 SYDVKM. V shed 4 bases and J 7 bases; nucleotides not matched to a gene: 13. The CDR3 consists of 16 residues. Here the CDR3 reads CASSSGTGSFYHTQYF. For the CDR3, the DNA is TGTGCCAGCAGTTCCGGGACAGGCTCTTTCTATCATACGCAGTATTTT.

The V gene is TRBV5-4, the J gene TRBJ2-1; D call uncertain. This CDR3 has 12 residues. Trimming removed 1 base at V and 7 bases at J, with 6 bases between. Germline lookup yields CDR1 SGHNT and CDR2 YYREEE (reference sequence). The CDR3 sequence is CASSLTGNEQFF. CDR3 in DNA: TGTGCCAGCAGCTTGACCGGGAATGAGCAGTTCTTC. Based on the CDR3 plus reference TRBV5-4 and TRBJ2-1, the full variable domain is ETGVTQSPTHLIKTRGQQVTLRCSSQSGHNTVSWYQQALGQGPQFIFQYYREEENGRGNFPPRFSGLQFPNYSSELNVNALELDDSALYLCASSLTGNEQFFGPGTRLTVL.

The chain has TRBV30 and TRBJ2-5, with TRBD1 matching over 7 bases. This CDR3 region has 14 residues. J gave up 5 bases and V 3 bases, and 9 bases lay outside the gene matches. Germline CDR1 GTSNPN, CDR2 SVGIG (reference sequence). CDR3 nucleotide sequence: TGTGCCTGGAGCAAAGACAGGGTGTGGGAGACCCAGTACTTC. It is translated as CAWSKDRVWETQYF.

This clone was counted only a few times. The chain couples TRBV29-1 to TRBJ2-3; 7 bases are a match to TRBD1. V lost 6 bases to trimming and J lost 2 bases; unmatched junction nucleotides: 8. CDR3 length: 14 residues. In germline, CDR1 is SQVTM, CDR2 ANQGSEA. The DNA of the CDR3 is TGCAGCGTCGGACGACAGGGCAACACAGATACGCAGTATTTT. Its protein is CSVGRQGNTDTQYF.

The V and J genes are TRBV7-8 and TRBJ2-1, with 8 bases lining up with TRBD2. This CDR3 has 15 amino acids. CDR1 and CDR2 (germline): SGHVS, FQNEAQ. V lost 5 bases and J lost 6; bases outside the gene matches: 9. The CDR3 coding sequence is TGTGCCAGCAGCGCGCGGGGGGCCCCCGCCAATGAGCAGTTCTTC. Amino acid sequence: CASSARGAPANEQFF.

This clone was seen more than once but under ten times. The chain recombines TRBV2 with TRBJ1-5, with D maybe TRBD1 (6 bases). Germline CDR1 SNHLY, CDR2 FYNNEI. The CDR3 sequence is 16 residues long. V shed 0 bases and J shed 6 bases, with 15 bases lying between them. CDR3 protein: CASSEASGGSGQPQHF. The CDR3 coding sequence is TGTGCCAGCAGTGAAGCGAGTGGGGGCAGCGGTCAGCCCCAGCATTTT.

DNA for the CDR3: TGTGCCAGCAGCCAAGGTCTAGCGGGGGAAGACAATGAGCAGTTCTTC. This gives the protein CASSQGLAGEDNEQFF. The rearrangement uses TRBV4-2 and TRBJ2-1; 10 bases are a match to TRBD2. The CDR3 length is 16 residues. V was pared by 1 base and J by 5 bases, with 5 bases of the junction left unmatched. Germline lookup yields CDR1 LGHNA and CDR2 YNFKEQ.

The V call is TRBV29-1, the J call TRBJ2-7; 12 nucleotides match TRBD1. V shed 6 bases and J 3 bases; nucleotides not matched to a gene: 6. This CDR3 contains 14 residues. From germline, CDR1 is SQVTM and CDR2 ANQGSEA. DNA for the CDR3: TGCAGCGTCTCCGGGACAGGGGGCTTCTACGAGCAGTACTTC. It translates to CSVSGTGGFYEQYF.

The J gene is TRBJ2-5, the V gene TRBV7-9; TRBD2 aligns across 12 bases. The CDR3 has 17 amino acids. The V and J ends lost 1 base and 5 bases, in that order; junction bases with no gene match: 8. In germline, CDR1 is SEHNR, CDR2 FQNEAQ (reference sequence). The CDR3 region has the DNA TGTGCCAGCAGCTTAGGGACTAGCGGGGTCCCATGGGAGACCCAGTACTTC. This gives the protein CASSLGTSGVPWETQYF.

A few counts support this clone. The chain has TRBV5-1 and TRBJ2-2; no firm D call. The germline V gene has CDR1 SGHRS and CDR2 YFSETQ. The CDR3 consists of 13 residues. The germline V and J ends were trimmed by 3 bases and 1 base, with 4 bases remaining between them. The CDR3 spells CASSSQNTGELFF. Written as DNA, the CDR3 is TGCGCCAGCAGCTCACAGAACACCGGGGAGCTGTTTTTT.

This clone was detected only a few times. The chain is built from TRBV19 and TRBJ1-2; D ambiguous. The CDR3 sequence is 13 residues long. With 2 bases removed from V and 2 bases from J, the gap between germline ends came to 6 bases. CDR1 is LNHDA, CDR2 SQIVND, per germline (reference sequence). This CDR3 is CASSINGNYGYTF. CDR3 in DNA: TGTGCCAGTAGTATAAACGGGAACTATGGCTACACCTTC. The full variable domain, completed using reference TRBV19 and TRBJ1-2, is DGGITQSPKYLFRKEGQNVTLSCEQNLNHDAMYWYRQDPGQGLRLIYYSQIVNDFQKGDIAEGYSVSREKKESFPLTVTSAQKNPTAFYLCASSINGNYGYTFGSGTRLTVV.

This clone was recorded a few times. This chain uses TRBV4-1 with TRBJ1-6; D unclear. CDR1 is MGHRA, CDR2 YSYEKL, per germline. V dropped 0 bases and J dropped 14 bases, with 11 bases sitting between them. This CDR3 has 13 amino acids. CDR3 sequence reads: CASSQDLWRTLHF. CDR3 DNA: TGCGCCAGCAGCCAAGACCTATGGCGGACCCTCCACTTT.

This clone turned up a few times. The chain combines TRBV5-4 with TRBJ2-3; 8 bases are shared with TRBD2. The CDR3 spans 15 residues. J was trimmed by 6 bases and V by 5 bases; bases with no gene match: 11. CDR1 is SGHNT, CDR2 YYREEE, per germline (reference sequence). CDR3 DNA: TGTGCCAGCAGATCGGGACTAGTGGTTTCCGATACGCAGTATTTT. Its translation is CASRSGLVVSDTQYF.

This clone was found a few times. The CDR3 is CASSLDSSYEQYF. CDR3 nucleotides: TGTGCCAGCAGTTTAGACAGTTCCTACGAGCAGTACTTC. The rearrangement links TRBV28 to TRBJ2-7; a weak D match, TRBD1 (5 bases). Germline V gene data show CDR1 as MDHEN and CDR2 as SYDVKM. The CDR3 extends over 13 amino acids. Between the trimmed V and J ends, which lost 2 bases and 1 base, there was a span of 6 bases.

The gene calls are TRBV6-6 and TRBJ1-2; no clear D gene. There are 15 residues in the CDR3. V was clipped by 2 bases and J by 7 bases, with 17 bases between them. CDR1 and CDR2 (germline): MNHNY, SVGAGI (reference sequence). CDR3 in amino acids: CASSYGGSPGPGYTF. The CDR3 DNA is TGTGCCAGCAGTTACGGAGGCAGCCCGGGTCCTGGCTACACCTTC.

This clone has just a few counts. The rearrangement links TRBV20-1 to TRBJ2-1; D unresolved. The CDR3 extends over 11 amino acids. The germline gives CDR1 DFQATT, CDR2 SNEGSKA (reference sequence). Trimming cost V 7 bases and J 10 bases, with 14 bases left between them. The CDR3 protein is CSGPDKEEQFF. For the CDR3, the DNA is TGCAGTGGCCCAGATAAGGAGGAGCAGTTCTTC.

The genes are TRBV5-1 and TRBJ1-1; D not certain. Germline CDR1 is SGHRS and CDR2 is YFSETQ. The CDR3 spans 11 residues. V dropped 0 bases and J dropped 9 bases, with 6 bases sitting between them. CDR3 amino acids: CASSLDGQAFF. As DNA, the CDR3 is TGCGCCAGCAGCTTGGATGGCCAAGCTTTCTTT.

Details on this clone: At one of its ends the junction is not consistent with the germline gene, which may arise from a read error. The chain recombines TRBV5-6 with TRBJ1-1; the D gene is possibly TRBD1 (6 bases). Germline-derived CDR1 and CDR2 are SGHDT and YYEEEE. This CDR3 contains 10 residues. The CDR3 loop is CASSGIDRTF. The DNA of the CDR3 is TGTGCCAGCAGCGGTATTGACAGGACCTTT.

This clone has more than one count but fewer than ten. In nucleotides, the CDR3 is TGTGCCTGGAGTCAAACTGGCAATCAGCCCCAGCATTTT. Protein sequence: CAWSQTGNQPQHF. This chain joins TRBV30 and TRBJ1-5, with no clear D. The CDR3 length is 13 residues. Germline CDR1 is GTSNPN and CDR2 is SVGIG (reference sequence). V was trimmed by 2 bases and J by 2 bases, leaving 7 bases between them.

This clone turned up a few times. The V call is TRBV5-1, the J call TRBJ2-1, with 11 bases fitting TRBD2. The CDR3 consists of 15 residues. Trimming cost V 3 bases and J 2 bases; bases outside gene matches: 1. The germline V gene encodes CDR1 SGHRS and CDR2 YFSETQ. In DNA form, the CDR3 reads TGCGCCAGCAGCTCGACTAGCGGGGCCTACAATGAGCAGTTCTTC. This codes for CASSSTSGAYNEQFF.

In its sample, this clone was seen a few times. The J gene is TRBJ2-7, the V gene TRBV5-4; 9 bases agree with TRBD2. Germline CDR1 SGHNT, CDR2 YYREEE (reference sequence). The CDR3 contains 13 residues. With 1 base clipped from V and 5 bases from J, the junction kept 1 base outside the gene matches. CDR3 sequence: CASSLSSGDEQYF. The CDR3 DNA reads TGTGCCAGCAGCTTGTCTAGCGGGGACGAGCAGTACTTC. The entire variable domain, with the rest obtained from reference TRBV5-4 and TRBJ2-7, is as follows: ETGVTQSPTHLIKTRGQQVTLRCSSQSGHNTVSWYQQALGQGPQFIFQYYREEENGRGNFPPRFSGLQFPNYSSELNVNALELDDSALYLCASSLSSGDEQYFGPGTRLTVT.

This sequence joins TRBV4-3 and TRBJ2-7; TRBD1 is a possible D gene (5 bases). Trimming took 1 base from V and 5 from J, leaving 18 bases between them. The CDR3 spans 16 residues. Germline CDR1 and CDR2: LGHNA and YSLEER. In nucleotides, the CDR3 is TGCGCCAGCAGCCAAGGGCCGGGTTGGGGCGTCGACGAGCAGTACTTC. Residues: CASSQGPGWGVDEQYF.

This clone was recorded a few times. The J gene is TRBJ2-5, the V gene TRBV5-1; TRBD2 aligns across 7 bases. The CDR3 sequence is 13 residues long. The J segment lost 7 bases and the V segment lost 0 bases, leaving 3 bases of the junction unmatched. The germline CDR1 and CDR2 sequences are SGHRS and YFSETQ. CDR3 coding DNA: TGCGCCAGCAGCTTGGTACTAGCGAGGACCCAGTACTTC. It specifies CASSLVLARTQYF.

In its sample, this clone was seen a few times. The chain combines TRBV5-1 with TRBJ2-5, with TRBD1 as a possible D gene (6 bases). Germline V gene lookup returns CDR1 SGHRS and CDR2 YFSETQ. The CDR3 contains 14 residues. The V end was cut by 4 bases, the J end by 0 bases, with 10 bases between. CDR3 sequence: CASSTGTNQETQYF. The CDR3 DNA is TGCGCCAGCAGCACCGGGACAAACCAAGAGACCCAGTACTTC.

V and J are TRBV9 and TRBJ1-6; D uncertain. Between the trimmed V and J ends, which lost 0 bases and 7 bases, there was a span of 11 bases. Germline V gene sequence: CDR1 SGDLS, CDR2 YYNGEE. This CDR3 contains 15 residues. The CDR3 coding sequence is TGTGCCAGCAGCGTAGAAGGAGCTTCCAATTCACCCCTCCACTTT. Protein sequence: CASSVEGASNSPLHF.

The V and J genes are TRBV7-9 and TRBJ2-5, with 7 bases aligning to TRBD2. CDR3 size: 14 residues. Trimming removed 4 bases from V and 5 bases from J; junction bases left unmatched: 7. CDR1 and CDR2 from the germline V gene are SEHNR and FQNEAQ (reference sequence). Here the CDR3 reads CASSSRRGGETQYF. Here the CDR3 DNA reads TGTGCCAGCAGCTCTCGCCGGGGAGGGGAGACCCAGTACTTC.